Below, 20 T cell receptor beta chains from the same sample are listed, as sequenced in a study of regulatory T cells in long-lasting Graves disease. Assembly of TCR beta libraries relied on iRepertoire HTBI primers together with Arm-PCR of CDR3 regions. One entry per CDR3 protein, called by TCRdb with MiXCR from the multiplex PCR reads. The sample holds 700,000 or so distinct CDR3 sequences; about 30% are singletons and the top ten take 40% to 55%. The time point denotes: persistent/refractory GD, antithyroid drugs over 5 years with positive TRAb. PBMC-extracted RNA yielded the TCR library. Sequencing used peripheral blood mononuclear cells (PBMCs), obtained when the disease was refractory, from a patient treated with antithyroid drugs. These receptors came from a female donor with Graves disease.

The chain couples TRBV25-1 to TRBJ1-5; no clear D gene. The CDR3 has 15 residues. Trimming took 4 bases from V and 0 from J, leaving 10 bases between them. Germline CDR1 reads MGHDK; CDR2 reads SYGVNS. Written as DNA, the CDR3 is TGTGCCAGCAGTGCGACTCCCGATAGCAATCAGCCCCAGCATTTT. It encodes CASSATPDSNQPQHF.

The chain employs TRBV10-3 and TRBJ1-1; 7 nucleotides agree with TRBD1. CDR3 length: 12 amino acids. V shed 5 bases, J shed 8 bases, and the junction held 5 bases outside the gene matches. Germline values: CDR1 ENHRY, CDR2 SYGVKD. CDR3 nucleotide sequence: TGTGCCATCAGTCTCGACAGGGTGGAAGCTTTCTTT. It specifies CAISLDRVEAFF.

There are a few counts of this clonotype. The J gene is TRBJ1-2, the V gene TRBV6-1; D is unresolved. The CDR3 runs to 13 residues. From germline, CDR1 is MNHNS and CDR2 SASEGT. Trimming removed 11 bases from V and 0 bases from J, with 13 bases in between. The CDR3: CASVLAANYGYTF. The CDR3, as DNA: TGTGCCTCGGTATTGGCGGCTAACTATGGCTACACCTTC.

The chain employs TRBV5-4 and TRBJ1-1; D not certain. V was cut by 2 bases and J by 1 base, with 9 bases left in between. CDR1 is SGHNT, CDR2 YYREEE, per germline (reference sequence). This CDR3 has 14 residues. The CDR3 loop is CASSFMGGNTEAFF. The CDR3 bases are TGTGCCAGCAGCTTCATGGGAGGGAACACTGAAGCTTTCTTT.

This clonotype was seen a few times. V usage is TRBV11-2 and J usage is TRBJ1-6; D perhaps matches TRBD1 (5 bases). Germline CDR1 reads SGHAT; CDR2 reads FQNNGV. This CDR3 is built from 15 residues. Trimming removed 5 bases from V and 7 bases from J, with 15 bases in between. The CDR3 DNA reads as TGTGCCAGCAGCATTGGGGGACGGTCGAATTCACCCCTCCACTTT. Its protein is CASSIGGRSNSPLHF.

The chain carries TRBV20-1 and TRBJ1-5, with D possibly being TRBD1 (6 bases). The CDR3 extends over 14 amino acids. Deletions cut 2 bases from V and 2 bases from J, with 10 bases between. Germline V gives CDR1 DFQATT, CDR2 SNEGSKA (reference sequence). The CDR3 region is CSARRGGGNQPQHF. CDR3 DNA sequence: TGCAGTGCTAGAAGAGGGGGGGGCAATCAGCCCCAGCATTTT.

This clonotype occurred a few times. The chain recombines TRBV2 with TRBJ1-5; TRBD1 aligns across 7 bases. Germline V gene lookup returns CDR1 SNHLY and CDR2 FYNNEI. Trimming at V came to 6 bases and at J to 2 bases, leaving 7 bases not matched to a gene. The CDR3 covers 15 residues. CDR3 sequence reads: CASRETGNGNQPQHF. The CDR3, as DNA: TGTGCCAGCAGGGAGACAGGGAATGGCAATCAGCCCCAGCATTTT. The full variable domain, rest sourced from reference TRBV2 and TRBJ1-5, is EPEVTQTPSHQVTQMGQEVILRCVPISNHLYFYWYRQILGQKVEFLVSFYNNEISEKSEIFDDQFSVERPDGSNFTLKIRSTKLEDSAMYFCASRETGNGNQPQHFGDGTRLSIL.

The table lists this clonotype with a few counts. The chain combines TRBV28 with TRBJ1-5; D is possibly TRBD1 (5 bases). CDR1 is MDHEN and CDR2 is SYDVKM in the germline V gene. Trimming removed 0 bases from V and 6 bases from J, with 12 bases in between. The CDR3 runs 15 residues. DNA for the CDR3: TGTGCCAGCAGTTTATGGGGAGGGGATGGTCAGCCCCAGCATTTT. Its protein is CASSLWGGDGQPQHF. The full variable domain, with the rest looked up from reference TRBV28 and TRBJ1-5, is DVKVTQSSRYLVKRTGEKVFLECVQDMDHENMFWYRQDPGLGLRLIYFSYDVKMKEKGDIPEGYSVSREKKERFSLILESASTNQTSMYLCASSLWGGDGQPQHFGDGTRLSIL.

This clonotype turned up a few times. The genes are TRBV6-5 and TRBJ2-2; 10 nucleotides line up with TRBD2. CDR1 is MNHEY and CDR2 is SVGAGI in the germline V gene. The trim removed 0 bases at V and 4 bases at J, leaving 8 bases unmatched. This CDR3 has 18 residues. CDR3 bases: TGTGCCAGCAGTTACTCGTTGGCTAGCGGGAGCCGCACCGGGGAGCTGTTTTTT. This gives the protein CASSYSLASGSRTGELFF.

This clonotype was detected many times. The V and J genes are TRBV6-1 and TRBJ2-7; D perhaps matches TRBD2 (6 bases). Germline V gene sequence: CDR1 MNHNS, CDR2 SASEGT. V was shortened by 6 bases and J by 3 bases, with 15 bases between the two germline ends. The CDR3 loop spans 14 amino acids. The CDR3 sequence: CASRSPGLNYEQYF. CDR3 nucleotide sequence: TGTGCCAGCAGATCTCCGGGACTCAACTACGAGCAGTACTTC.

This clonotype was detected only a few times. One junction end disagrees with the germline gene, perhaps due to a read error. The rearrangement joins TRBV3-1 to TRBJ1-1; TRBD1 agrees at 8 bases. The CDR3 covers 14 residues. Germline V lookup: CDR1 LGHDT, CDR2 YNNKEL (reference sequence). This chain's CDR3 is CASSSGPDRAVRIF. The CDR3 DNA sequence: TGTGCCAGCAGCTCAGGCCCGGACAGGGCAGTGCGGATCTTT.

V gene TRBV19 combines with J gene TRBJ1-2, with 9 bases lining up with TRBD1. CDR3 length equals 17 residues. CDR1 is LNHDA and CDR2 is SQIVND in the germline V gene (reference sequence). The V and J ends lost 6 bases and 4 bases, in that order; junction bases with no gene match: 15. CDR3 sequence (DNA): TGTGCCAGTAGGCCCCAGGGTGCCGGACAGGGGAGCTATGGCTACACCTTC. It encodes CASRPQGAGQGSYGYTF.

The CDR3 protein is CSARTSEINTGELFF. CDR3 DNA: TGCAGTGCTCGGACTAGCGAAATCAACACCGGGGAGCTGTTTTTT. This chain uses TRBV20-1 with TRBJ2-2; 9 bases are shared with TRBD2. CDR1 DFQATT and CDR2 SNEGSKA come from the germline V gene (reference sequence). The CDR3 loop spans 15 amino acids. The V segment lost 5 bases and the J segment 2 bases; nucleotides outside the gene matches: 6.

This clonotype was seen a few times. The rearrangement links TRBV12-3 or TRBV12-4 to TRBJ2-2; 10 nucleotides align to TRBD1. Unmatched junction bases numbered 5, after V lost 5 bases and J lost 2 bases. The CDR3 loop spans 16 amino acids. The chain's CDR3 is CASSLGQGVNTGELFF. CDR3 coding DNA: TGTGCCAGCAGTCTCGGACAGGGGGTAAACACCGGGGAGCTGTTTTTT.

This clonotype was observed a single time. In DNA, the CDR3 is TGTGCCAGCACCCTACGCGGGGAGCGCGTGAGGCAGCTGTTTTTT. Amino acid sequence: CASTLRGERVRQLFF. V usage is TRBV4-2 and J usage is TRBJ2-2, with D perhaps matching TRBD2 (6 bases). CDR3 length equals 15 residues. V shed 7 bases and J shed 12 bases, with 24 bases lying between them. Germline loops: CDR1 LGHNA, CDR2 YNFKEQ.

The chain recombines TRBV6-2 or TRBV6-3 with TRBJ2-7, with 8 positions matching TRBD1. The germline V gene encodes CDR1 MNHEY and CDR2 SVGEGT. The CDR3 totals 15 residues. Germline trimming cut 6 bases from V and 2 bases from J; bases unmatched to any gene: 9. The CDR3 region is CASSPPGQVTYEQYF. The CDR3 nucleotides are TGTGCCAGCAGCCCTCCGGGACAGGTGACCTACGAGCAGTACTTC.

This clonotype came up many times. J is TRBJ2-5 and V is TRBV28; 8 nucleotides align to TRBD1. Germline V gives CDR1 MDHEN, CDR2 SYDVKM. This CDR3 spans 15 amino acids. The J segment lost 4 bases and the V segment lost 3 bases, leaving 7 bases of the junction unmatched. The CDR3, as DNA: TGTGCCAGCAGTTTGGATCAGGGGGCCGGAGAGACCCAGTACTTC. Translated, it gives CASSLDQGAGETQYF.

The rearrangement links TRBV4-1 to TRBJ2-6, with 12 bases fitting TRBD2. Germline V gene sequence: CDR1 MGHRA, CDR2 YSYEKL. The CDR3 consists of 17 residues. Trimming at V came to 4 bases and at J to 1 base, leaving 2 bases not matched to a gene. The CDR3 nucleotides are TGCGCCAGCAGCCCGACTAGCGGGAGATCTGGGGCCAACGTCCTGACTTTC. Translated, it gives CASSPTSGRSGANVLTF.

V usage is TRBV6-1 and J usage is TRBJ1-5; no definite D call. Germline CDR1 is MNHNS and CDR2 is SASEGT. CDR3 length: 13 amino acids. Trimming took 2 bases from V and 15 from J, leaving 17 bases between them. The CDR3 loop reads CASSESDGRIPHF. CDR3 bases: TGTGCCAGCAGTGAATCTGACGGGCGAATTCCGCATTTT.

This clonotype was counted a few times. The CDR3 nucleotides read TGTGCCATAGGAAACTCCTACGAGCAGTACTTC. Translating it yields CAIGNSYEQYF. This sequence joins TRBV10-3 and TRBJ2-7; D unclear. Trimming removed 9 bases from V and 0 bases from J, with 6 bases in between. CDR1 is ENHRY and CDR2 is SYGVKD in the germline V gene. The CDR3 sequence is 11 residues long.